This T cell receptor (beta chain) was identified in a study of blood T cell repertoires in COVID-19. Study context: Both acute and convalescent COVID-19 samples were obtained from the United States, Italy and Spain.

The authors' processing: By means of reference gene primer amplification, nucleated cell counts were estimated. This table comes from immunoSEQ multiplex PCR, and its TCRdb copy is limited to in-frame clones, with some not included. The V and J calls and clone size are taken from that table; D and trimming were inferred from the DNA. The sample carries fewer than 300,000 clones, around 80% recorded once. The CDR3 extends over 15 amino acids. Germline CDR1 and CDR2: SGHTA and FQGNSA. V lost 5 bases to trimming and J lost 0 bases; unmatched junction nucleotides: 6. This clone was seen repeatedly, ten times or more. Participants, about 18 to 90 years old, spanned some 23 US areas. No more than 2 weeks before study entry, exposed participants had met a case of COVID-19.

The sequence came from a man between 40 and 49 years old who had been exposed to COVID-19. The J gene is TRBJ1-2, the V gene TRBV7-2, with 7 bases aligning to TRBD1. Specimen: PBMCs or T cells enriched from blood (not recorded which). CDR3 DNA: TGTGCCAGCAGCAAGGGGGCACAATCTAACTATGGCTACACCTTC. It encodes CASSKGAQSNYGYTF.